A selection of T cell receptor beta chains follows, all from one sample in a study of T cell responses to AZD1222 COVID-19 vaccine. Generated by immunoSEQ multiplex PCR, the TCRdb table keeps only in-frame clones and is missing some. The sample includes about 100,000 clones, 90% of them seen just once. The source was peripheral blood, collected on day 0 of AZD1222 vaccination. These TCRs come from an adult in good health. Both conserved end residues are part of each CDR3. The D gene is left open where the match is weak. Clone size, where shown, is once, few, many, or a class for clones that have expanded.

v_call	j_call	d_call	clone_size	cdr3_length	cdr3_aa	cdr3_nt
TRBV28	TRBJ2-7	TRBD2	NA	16	CASSLSPPAGGYEQYF	TGTGCCAGCAGTTTATCCCCCCCAGCGGGGGGTTACGAGCAGTACTTC
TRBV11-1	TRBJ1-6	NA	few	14	CASSLVADNSPLHF	TGTGCCAGCAGCTTAGTGGCGGATAATTCACCCCTCCACTTT
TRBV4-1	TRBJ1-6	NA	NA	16	CASSQDPNSINSPLHF	TGCGCCAGCAGCCAAGATCCCAACAGCATTAATTCACCCCTCCACTTT
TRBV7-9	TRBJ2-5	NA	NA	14	CASSFWENQETQYF	TGTGCCAGCAGCTTTTGGGAAAACCAAGAGACCCAGTACTTC
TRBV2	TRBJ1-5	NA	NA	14	CASRGDSTNQPQHF	TGTGCCAGCAGGGGTGACAGTACAAATCAGCCCCAGCATTTT
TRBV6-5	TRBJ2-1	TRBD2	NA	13	CAAEGAGDNEQFF	TGTGCCGCCGAGGGAGCGGGGGACAATGAGCAGTTCTTC
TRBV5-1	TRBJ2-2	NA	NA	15	CASSLVLANTGELFF	TGCGCCAGCAGCTTGGTCCTAGCTAACACCGGGGAGCTGTTTTTT
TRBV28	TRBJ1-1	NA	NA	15	CASRPDPTMNTEAFF	TGTGCCAGCAGACCAGACCCGACTATGAACACTGAAGCTTTCTTT
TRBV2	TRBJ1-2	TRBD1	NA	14	CASSETGMGYGYTF	TGTGCCAGCAGCGAGACAGGGATGGGCTATGGCTACACCTTC
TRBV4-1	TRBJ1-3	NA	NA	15	CASSQVPSSGNTIYF	TGCGCCAGCAGCCAAGTCCCCAGCTCTGGAAACACCATATATTTT
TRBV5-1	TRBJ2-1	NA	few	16	CASSLYDPSRYFEQFF	TGCGCCAGCAGCTTGTATGACCCATCGAGATATTTTGAGCAGTTCTTC
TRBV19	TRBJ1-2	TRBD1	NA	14	CASIRDRRGYGYTF	TGTGCCAGTATCCGGGACAGAAGAGGGTATGGCTACACCTTC
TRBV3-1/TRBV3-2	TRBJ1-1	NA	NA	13	CASSQRPRAEAFF	TGTGCCAGCAGCCAGAGGCCCAGGGCTGAAGCTTTCTTT
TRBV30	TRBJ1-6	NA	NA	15	CAWTSRGPWGSPLHF	TGTGCCTGGACCTCGAGAGGTCCTTGGGGTTCACCCCTCCACTTT
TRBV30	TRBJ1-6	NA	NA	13	CAWSSSYNSPLHF	TGTGCCTGGAGTAGCTCCTATAATTCACCCCTCCACTTT
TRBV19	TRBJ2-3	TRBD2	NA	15	CASSTRSGGSDTQYF	TGTGCCAGTAGTACTAGGAGCGGGGGTTCGGATACGCAGTATTTT
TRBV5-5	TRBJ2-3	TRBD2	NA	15	CASSLLAGGSDTQYF	TGTGCCAGCAGCTTACTAGCGGGGGGTTCGGATACGCAGTATTTT
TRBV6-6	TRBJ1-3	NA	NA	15	CASSTTGGSGNTIYF	TGTGCCAGCAGCACGACGGGCGGCTCTGGAAACACCATATATTTT
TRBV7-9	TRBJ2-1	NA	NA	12	CASSLLENEQFF	TGTGCCAGCAGCTTACTCGAGAATGAGCAGTTCTTC
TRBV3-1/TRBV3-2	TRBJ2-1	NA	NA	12	CASSQNGNEQFF	TGTGCCAGCAGCCAAAACGGGAATGAGCAGTTCTTC
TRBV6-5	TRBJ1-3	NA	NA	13	CASSRESGNTIYF	TGTGCCAGCTCCCGCGAGTCTGGAAACACCATATATTTT
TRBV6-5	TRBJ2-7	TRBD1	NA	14	CASSLRQGRVEQYF	TGTGCCAGCAGCCTGAGACAGGGTCGGGTCGAGCAGTACTTC
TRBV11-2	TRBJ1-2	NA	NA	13	CASSLVRGEGYTF	TGTGCCAGCAGCTTAGTACGGGGCGAGGGCTACACCTTC
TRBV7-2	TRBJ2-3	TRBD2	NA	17	CASSLRLAGEVTDTQYF	TGTGCCAGCAGCTTACGACTAGCGGGGGAAGTGACAGATACGCAGTATTTT
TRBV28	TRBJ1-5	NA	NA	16	CASSPSRETGNQPQHF	TGTGCCAGCAGCCCCTCGCGGGAGACGGGCAATCAGCCCCAGCATTTT
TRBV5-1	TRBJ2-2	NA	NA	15	CASSVTAANTGELFF	TGCGCCAGCAGCGTGACAGCCGCGAACACCGGGGAGCTGTTTTTT
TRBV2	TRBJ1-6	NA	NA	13	CASRTGLNSPLHF	TGTGCCAGCAGGACGGGACTGAATTCACCCCTCCACTTT
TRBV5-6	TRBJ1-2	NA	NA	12	CASSSFGPGYTF	TGTGCCAGCAGCTCGTTCGGACCTGGCTACACCTTC
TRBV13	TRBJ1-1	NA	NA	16	CASSYRETSFHTEAFF	TGTGCCAGCAGCTACAGAGAGACTTCGTTCCACACTGAAGCTTTCTTT
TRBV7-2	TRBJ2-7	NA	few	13	CASSSGGAYEQYF	TGTGCCAGCAGCTCAGGGGGGGCCTACGAGCAGTACTTC
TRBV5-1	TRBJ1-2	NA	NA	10	CASSWVRYTF	TGCGCCAGCAGCTGGGTCAGGTACACCTTC
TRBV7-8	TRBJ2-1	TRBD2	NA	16	CASSGGLAGTLNEQFF	TGTGCCAGCAGCGGTGGACTAGCGGGGACCTTGAATGAGCAGTTCTTC
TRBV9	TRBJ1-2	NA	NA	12	CASSVDSYGYTF	TGTGCCAGCAGCGTAGACAGCTATGGCTACACCTTC
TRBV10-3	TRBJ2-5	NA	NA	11	CAISESETQYF	TGTGCCATCAGTGAGTCGGAGACCCAGTACTTC
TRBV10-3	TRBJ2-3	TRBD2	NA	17	CAISVSSGGAGTDTQYF	TGTGCCATCAGTGTATCTAGCGGGGGGGCCGGAACAGATACGCAGTATTTT
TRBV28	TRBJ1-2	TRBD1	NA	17	CASTPVRQGMKFYGYTF	TGTGCCAGCACCCCCGTTAGACAGGGTATGAAGTTCTATGGCTACACCTTC
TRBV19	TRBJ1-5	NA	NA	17	CASSIHPGFEDNQPQHF	TGTGCCAGTAGTATTCACCCGGGGTTTGAAGACAATCAGCCCCAGCATTTT
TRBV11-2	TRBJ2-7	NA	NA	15	CASSFAGFRSYEQYF	TGTGCCAGCAGCTTTGCCGGGTTCCGCTCCTACGAGCAGTACTTC
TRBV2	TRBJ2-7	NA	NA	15	CASSGDLGPSYEQYF	TGTGCCAGCAGTGGCGACCTGGGACCTTCCTACGAGCAGTACTTC
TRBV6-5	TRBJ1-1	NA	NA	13	CASRRGGNTEAFF	TGTGCCAGCAGAAGGGGAGGGAACACTGAAGCTTTCTTT
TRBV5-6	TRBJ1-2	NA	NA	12	CASSPGPYGYTF	TGTGCCAGCAGCCCGGGACCCTATGGCTACACCTTC
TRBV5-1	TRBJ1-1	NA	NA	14	CASSLWDDRLKAFF	TGCGCCAGCAGCTTGTGGGATGACCGTCTTAAAGCTTTCTTT
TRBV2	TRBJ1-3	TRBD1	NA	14	CASRLDRGGNTIYF	TGTGCCAGCAGATTGGACAGGGGAGGAAACACCATATATTTT
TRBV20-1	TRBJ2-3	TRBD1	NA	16	CSASVRDRGRLDTQYF	TGCAGTGCTAGTGTGAGGGACAGGGGGCGACTAGATACGCAGTATTTT
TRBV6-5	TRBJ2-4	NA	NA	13	CASSPKRINIQYF	TGTGCCAGCAGTCCCAAGAGGATAAACATTCAGTACTTC
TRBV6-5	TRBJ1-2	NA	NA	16	CASSYIIGQSSYGYTF	TGTGCCAGCAGTTACATTATAGGACAGAGCTCCTATGGCTACACCTTC
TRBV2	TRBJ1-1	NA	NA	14	CASSEARWGGEAFF	TGTGCCAGCAGTGAAGCGCGGTGGGGTGGGGAAGCTTTCTTT
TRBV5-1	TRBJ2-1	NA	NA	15	CASSLVGSGYNEQFF	TGCGCCAGCAGCTTGGTAGGGAGTGGCTACAATGAGCAGTTCTTC
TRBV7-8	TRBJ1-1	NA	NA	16	CASSLVSRAGDTEAFF	TGTGCCAGCAGCTTAGTCAGCAGGGCGGGGGACACTGAAGCTTTCTTT
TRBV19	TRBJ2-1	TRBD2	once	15	CASSPRWGGYNEQFF	TGTGCCAGTAGTCCTCGGTGGGGGGGTTACAATGAGCAGTTCTTC
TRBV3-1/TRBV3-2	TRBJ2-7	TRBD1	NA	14	CASSLGTDTYEQYF	TGTGCCAGCAGCCTCGGGACAGATACCTACGAGCAGTACTTC